Shown below are 15 T cell receptor beta chains from a single sample sequenced in a study of cytomegalovirus exposure and HLA in healthy donors (TCRdb year 2017). Receptor amplification or capture employed the immunoSEQ multiplex PCR assay. For the multiplex PCR, a mixture combining 60 forward primers for TCR Vbeta segments and 13 reverse primers for TCR Jbeta segments was used. Not all clones reach the TCRdb copy of this immuneACCESS table, which keeps in-frame sequences only. Checked studies attribute under half of the gap to unresolved V genes and leave the rest unexplained. The sample table shows roughly 140,000 clones, and roughly 79% are seen once. The ten largest clones represent about 0.62% of the sample. The sequenced material came from PBMCs. The receptor set was obtained from a male donor in good health and CMV-seronegative.

The rearrangement links TRBV7-2 to TRBJ2-7, with TRBD2 matching over 7 bases. V gave up 0 bases and J gave up 3 bases; unmatched junction bases: 11. The CDR3 extends over 17 amino acids. From germline, CDR1 is SGHTA and CDR2 FQGNSA. The DNA of the CDR3 is TGTGCCAGCAGCTTAGCCCGGACGAGCGGGGTAAGCTACGAGCAGTACTTC. Amino acid sequence: CASSLARTSGVSYEQYF.

The chain links TRBV4-2 to TRBJ1-5; D gene ambiguous. Germline-derived CDR1 and CDR2 are LGHNA and YNFKEQ. Trimming shortened V by 3 bases and J by 0 bases, and 12 bases separated the two germline ends. The CDR3 sequence is 16 residues long. CDR3 nucleotide sequence: TGTGCCAGCAGCCAGGGCACACCGGATAGCAATCAGCCCCAGCATTTT. Translated, it gives CASSQGTPDSNQPQHF.

The table lists this clone with a few counts. V gene TRBV9 combines with J gene TRBJ1-3; 7 bases are shared with TRBD1. The CDR3 contains 12 residues. J was trimmed by 9 bases and V by 4 bases; bases with no gene match: 4. CDR1 SGDLS and CDR2 YYNGEE come from the germline V gene. The CDR3 reads CASSTGVGTIYF. The CDR3, as DNA: TGTGCCAGCAGCACAGGGGTGGGCACCATATATTTT. The whole variable domain, filled in from reference TRBV9 and TRBJ1-3, reads DSGVTQTPKHLITATGQRVTLRCSPRSGDLSVYWYQQSLDQGLQFLIQYYNGEERAKGNILERFSAQQFPDLHSELNLSSLELGDSALYFCASSTGVGTIYFGEGSWLTVV.

This clone has only a few counts. The chain recombines TRBV7-3 with TRBJ1-2; 8 nucleotides match TRBD1. V was pared by 5 bases and J by 7 bases, with 12 bases of the junction left unmatched. The CDR3 extends over 15 amino acids. Germline values: CDR1 SGHTA, CDR2 FQGTGA. CDR3 sequence reads: CASSPGTGRRIGYTF. In nucleotides, the CDR3 is TGTGCCAGCAGCCCAGGGACAGGTCGCCGGATTGGCTACACCTTC.

This chain joins TRBV6-6 and TRBJ2-7, with 8 bases matching TRBD1. From germline, CDR1 is MNHNY and CDR2 SVGAGI (reference sequence). The CDR3 loop spans 13 amino acids. V trimming: 5 bases; J trimming: 3 bases; junction bases outside the gene matches: 3. The CDR3 is CASSLGTGYEQYF. CDR3 in DNA: TGTGCCAGCAGTCTCGGGACAGGCTACGAGCAGTACTTC.

A word on this clone: A read error may produce the germline difference seen at one junction end. This chain uses TRBV18 with TRBJ1-1; D gene ambiguous. CDR3 length: 16 residues. Germline-derived CDR1 and CDR2 are KGHSH and LQKENI. The CDR3 sequence: CASSPPGQGRNNEAFF. As DNA, the CDR3 is TGTGCCAGCTCACCACCGGGCCAAGGTAGAAACAATGAAGCTTTCTTT.

The chain is built from TRBV18 and TRBJ2-3, with D perhaps matching TRBD1 (5 bases). V was shortened by 3 bases and J by 2 bases, with 12 bases between the two germline ends. Germline CDR1 reads KGHSH; CDR2 reads LQKENI. This CDR3 has 15 residues. As DNA, the CDR3 is TGTGCCAGCTCACCGCAGGGCCTTCCCACAGATACGCAGTATTTT. It encodes CASSPQGLPTDTQYF.

V and J are TRBV5-1 and TRBJ1-5; TRBD1 agrees at 7 bases. The CDR3 totals 15 residues. The V gene's germline CDR1 is SGHRS and CDR2 YFSETQ. Losses at the gene ends were 0 bases for V and 4 bases for J; bases not matched to a gene: 4. The CDR3 sequence: CASSLEGGYNQPQHF. The CDR3 DNA follows: TGCGCCAGCAGCTTGGAAGGGGGCTATAATCAGCCCCAGCATTTT.

V and J are TRBV9 and TRBJ1-1; possible D gene TRBD1, 6 bases. The CDR3 runs 17 residues. CDR1 and CDR2 from the germline V gene are SGDLS and YYNGEE. Trimming stripped 4 bases from V and 1 base from J, with 20 bases between. CDR3: CASSPPLGAAKNTEAFF. In DNA form, the CDR3 reads TGTGCCAGCAGCCCCCCCTTGGGGGCAGCGAAGAACACTGAAGCTTTCTTT.

The chain uses TRBV7-6 and TRBJ2-7; 8 nucleotides match TRBD1. CDR3 length equals 15 residues. Germline CDR1 is SGHVS and CDR2 is FNYEAQ. The ends lost 2 bases at V and 2 bases at J; junction bases unmatched: 5. The CDR3 DNA reads as TGTGCCAGCAGCTTAACGGGACAGGATACCTACGAGCAGTACTTC. This encodes CASSLTGQDTYEQYF.

The V and J genes are TRBV7-2 and TRBJ2-4, with TRBD1 matching 7 bases. V dropped 5 bases and J dropped 7; count of bases not matched to a gene: 8. The CDR3 length is 14 residues. CDR1 is SGHTA and CDR2 is FQGNSA in the germline V gene. CDR3 loop: CASSPGQVPNIQYF. In nucleotides, the CDR3 is TGTGCCAGCAGCCCAGGACAGGTCCCGAACATTCAGTACTTC. Filled out from reference TRBV7-2 and TRBJ2-4, the complete variable domain reads GAGVSQSPSNKVTEKGKDVELRCDPISGHTALYWYRQSLGQGLEFLIYFQGNSAPDKSGLPSDRFSAERTGGSVSTLTIQRTQQEDSAVYLCASSPGQVPNIQYFGAGTRLSVL.

The gene calls are TRBV30 and TRBJ2-2; 11 bases line up with TRBD2. The CDR3 extends over 13 amino acids. The J segment lost 6 bases and the V segment lost 7 bases, leaving 4 bases of the junction unmatched. Germline V CDR1 and CDR2: GTSNPN, SVGIG (reference sequence). CDR3 region: CASLAGAPGELFF. CDR3 bases: TGTGCCTCACTAGCGGGAGCTCCCGGGGAGCTGTTTTTT.

The chain links TRBV6-6 to TRBJ2-1, with TRBD2 identical over 11 bases. With V trimmed by 6 bases and J by 7 bases, 8 bases remained unmatched. This CDR3 region has 15 residues. Germline CDR1 MNHNY, CDR2 SVGAGI (reference sequence). CDR3 in amino acids: CASSSLSGGGNEQFF. For the CDR3, the DNA is TGTGCCAGCAGCTCTCTTAGCGGGGGGGGAAATGAGCAGTTCTTC.

V usage is TRBV19 and J usage is TRBJ1-6, with TRBD1 matching 7 bases. J gave up 5 bases and V 6 bases, and 7 bases lay outside the gene matches. Looked up from germline, CDR1 is LNHDA and CDR2 is SQIVND (reference sequence). The CDR3 runs 15 residues. CDR3 sequence reads: CASRTGTVNNSPLHF. The CDR3 nucleotides are TGTGCCAGTAGGACCGGGACAGTCAATAATTCACCCCTCCACTTT.

The V and J genes are TRBV5-4 and TRBJ2-7, with D possibly being TRBD2 (7 bases). Trimming left V 4 bases short and J 3 bases short, with 14 bases between. The CDR3 contains 14 residues. CDR1 and CDR2 from the germline V gene are SGHNT and YYREEE (reference sequence). CDR3 bases: TGTGCCAGCAGCCCGGGGGGCCTGGGCTACGAGCAGTACTTC. This encodes CASSPGGLGYEQYF.